One and the same sample provided the 17 T cell receptor beta chains below, sequenced in a study of CD8 T cells in ankylosing spondylitis. Study-wide points: Made up of about eight highly homologous variants, a TCR beta motif appeared characteristic of ankylosing spondylitis blood.

These receptors lack a known antigen. One entry per CDR3 protein results from TCRdb running MiXCR on the 5' RACE reads. The data show 350,000 to 550,000 distinct CDR3 sequences, around 26% seen once. Sequenced: blood, either unsorted or a sorted T cell fraction (not recorded which). All receptors derive from a male donor with ankylosing spondylitis.

The CDR3 DNA reads as TGTGTCCCGGGGTCCAGGAATAACACCGGGGAGCTGTTTTTT. Encoded protein: CVPGSRNNTGELFF. V usage is TRBV7-9 and J usage is TRBJ2-2; D is perhaps TRBD2 (5 bases). The CDR3 extends over 14 amino acids. CDR1 and CDR2 (germline): SEHNR, FQNEAQ (reference sequence).

This clonotype was counted at least ten times. This chain uses TRBV5-1 with TRBJ2-5; tentatively, D is TRBD1 or TRBD2 (6 bases each). V gave up 3 bases and J gave up 4 bases, with 10 bases separating them. Germline V gene sequence: CDR1 SGHRS, CDR2 YFSETQ. The CDR3 contains 13 residues. The CDR3 is CASSYGGPETQYF. CDR3 nucleotide sequence: TGCGCCAGCAGCTACGGGGGCCCAGAGACCCAGTACTTC.

The sample holds a few counts of this clonotype. The chain links TRBV29-1 to TRBJ2-3; possibly TRBD2 for D (5 bases). The CDR3 is 14 amino acids. The germline V gene encodes CDR1 SQVTM and CDR2 ANQGSEA. The V end lost 5 bases, the J end lost 5 bases, and 17 bases lay between the germline ends. Written as DNA, the CDR3 is TGCAGCGTTTCAAGCGGTTTGTTACGAGATACGCAGTATTTT. Its translation: CSVSSGLLRDTQYF.

The CDR3 region is CASSPDTFNEQFF. The CDR3 DNA is TGTGCCAGCAGCCCGGACACCTTCAATGAGCAGTTCTTC. V and J are TRBV7-2 and TRBJ2-1; D might be TRBD1 (5 bases). CDR3 length: 13 amino acids. The V and J ends lost 5 bases and 6 bases respectively, with 11 bases between them. Germline assignment: CDR1 SGHTA and CDR2 FQGNSA.

V usage is TRBV7-8 and J usage is TRBJ2-4, with 10 bases aligning to TRBD1. V lost 8 bases and J lost 2; bases outside the gene matches: 18. Germline-derived CDR1 and CDR2 are SGHVS and FQNEAQ. There are 19 residues in the CDR3. CDR3 in amino acids: CASHLRDRGSRGTKNIQYF. The DNA of the CDR3 is TGTGCCAGCCACCTGCGGGACAGGGGTTCCCGGGGGACCAAAAACATTCAGTACTTC. Full variable domain (missing parts from reference TRBV7-8 and TRBJ2-4): GAGVSQSPRYKVAKRGQDVALRCDPISGHVSLFWYQQALGQGPEFLTYFQNEAQLDKSGLPSDRFFAERPEGSVSTLKIQRTQQEDSAVYLCASHLRDRGSRGTKNIQYFGAGTRLSVL.

The sample holds a few counts of this clonotype. The rearrangement uses TRBV7-8 and TRBJ1-5; D might be TRBD1 (6 bases). The CDR3 consists of 18 residues. Germline V lookup: CDR1 SGHVS, CDR2 FQNEAQ. Deletions cut 2 bases from V and 3 bases from J, with 20 bases between. Here the CDR3 DNA reads TGTGCCAGCAGCTTAAGGGGGTCAAAACAGGGTAACAATCAGCCCCAGCATTTT. Amino acids: CASSLRGSKQGNNQPQHF.

The chain is built from TRBV7-2 and TRBJ2-3, with 9 bases identical to TRBD1. The CDR3 runs to 13 residues. With V trimmed by 5 bases and J by 6 bases, 3 bases remained unmatched. Germline-derived CDR1 and CDR2 are SGHTA and FQGNSA. Here the CDR3 DNA reads TGTGCCAGCAGCGGGACAGGGTGGGATACGCAGTATTTT. Translating gives CASSGTGWDTQYF.

This clonotype came up a few times. The chain joins TRBV25-1 to TRBJ2-7; D is ambiguous. CDR3 size: 14 residues. V gave up 1 base and J gave up 5 bases, with 12 bases separating them. The V gene's germline CDR1 is MGHDK and CDR2 SYGVNS. CDR3 bases: TGTGCCAGCAGTGAATTTGACTGGAGCCACGAGCAGTACTTC. Amino acid sequence: CASSEFDWSHEQYF.

This sequence joins TRBV5-1 and TRBJ2-2, with D unclear. Germline V gene lookup returns CDR1 SGHRS and CDR2 YFSETQ. There are 13 residues in the CDR3. V dropped 1 base and J dropped 3 bases, with 4 bases sitting between them. CDR3 loop: CASSLWDTGELFF. CDR3 nucleotides: TGCGCCAGCAGCTTGTGGGACACCGGGGAGCTGTTTTTT.

The chain recombines TRBV29-1 with TRBJ2-1; the D is unclear. The V and J ends lost 5 bases and 6 bases respectively, with 17 bases between them. CDR1 and CDR2 from the germline V gene are SQVTM and ANQGSEA. This CDR3 contains 14 residues. The CDR3, as DNA: TGCAGCGTTCAACTCAATTCCAAAGCCAATGAGCAGTTCTTC. Residues: CSVQLNSKANEQFF.

This clonotype showed up just a few times. J is TRBJ2-1 and V is TRBV27; 8 bases fit TRBD1. Germline CDR1 reads MNHEY; CDR2 reads SMNVEV (reference sequence). The CDR3 extends over 18 amino acids. J lost 0 bases, V lost 7 bases, and 14 bases had no gene match. CDR3 residues: CASTSDRALPSSYNEQFF. The CDR3 region has the DNA TGTGCCAGCACCTCGGACAGGGCACTACCGAGCTCCTACAATGAGCAGTTCTTC.

The J gene is TRBJ2-3, the V gene TRBV12-3 or TRBV12-4; possibly TRBD1 or TRBD2 for D (5 bases each). V was cut by 4 bases and J by 4 bases, with 18 bases left in between. This CDR3 contains 16 residues. The CDR3 loop is CASSWVWDGEADTQYF. CDR3 sequence (DNA): TGTGCCAGCAGTTGGGTCTGGGACGGAGAGGCAGATACGCAGTATTTT.

This clonotype was found a few times. The chain carries TRBV10-3 and TRBJ2-1; TRBD2 agrees at 11 bases. Germline V lookup: CDR1 ENHRY, CDR2 SYGVKD. CDR3 size: 12 residues. Germline trimming cut 4 bases from V and 13 bases from J; bases unmatched to any gene: 3. The DNA of the CDR3 is TGTGCCATCAGTGGGGGACTAGCGGAACAGTTCTTC. Protein: CAISGGLAEQFF.

The V gene is TRBV29-1, the J gene TRBJ2-2, with 8 bases lining up with TRBD1. The germline CDR1 and CDR2 sequences are SQVTM and ANQGSEA. The CDR3 has 14 residues. V lost 7 bases, J lost 5 bases, and 9 bases stayed unmatched. CDR3 coding DNA: TGCAGCGCTGCCCCGGACAGGGCTACCGGGGAGCTGTTTTTT. Translation: CSAAPDRATGELFF.

The chain has TRBV7-8 and TRBJ2-3; 9 bases align to TRBD1. Trimming cost V 2 bases and J 3 bases; bases outside gene matches: 3. The CDR3 covers 15 residues. Germline V lookup: CDR1 SGHVS, CDR2 FQNEAQ. The CDR3 protein is CASSLRTGATDTQYF. CDR3 in DNA: TGTGCCAGCAGCTTAAGGACAGGGGCAACAGATACGCAGTATTTT.

The chain uses TRBV6-2 or TRBV6-3 and TRBJ1-1; D uncertain. V gave up 2 bases and J gave up 6 bases, with 13 bases separating them. Germline V gene lookup returns CDR1 MNHEY and CDR2 SVGEGT. The CDR3 totals 14 residues. The CDR3 DNA follows: TGTGCCAGCAGTTACACGTACCAGGCATCTGAAGCTTTCTTT. It specifies CASSYTYQASEAFF.

In its sample, this clonotype was seen a few times. V and J are TRBV15 and TRBJ1-2; D possibly corresponds to TRBD1 (5 bases). Trimming took 1 base from V and 4 from J, leaving 10 bases between them. The CDR3 length is 14 residues. Germline-derived CDR1 and CDR2 are LNHNV and YYDKDF (reference sequence). The CDR3 protein is CATSRVRQTYGYTF. The CDR3 coding sequence is TGTGCCACCAGCAGAGTTCGACAGACCTATGGCTACACCTTC.